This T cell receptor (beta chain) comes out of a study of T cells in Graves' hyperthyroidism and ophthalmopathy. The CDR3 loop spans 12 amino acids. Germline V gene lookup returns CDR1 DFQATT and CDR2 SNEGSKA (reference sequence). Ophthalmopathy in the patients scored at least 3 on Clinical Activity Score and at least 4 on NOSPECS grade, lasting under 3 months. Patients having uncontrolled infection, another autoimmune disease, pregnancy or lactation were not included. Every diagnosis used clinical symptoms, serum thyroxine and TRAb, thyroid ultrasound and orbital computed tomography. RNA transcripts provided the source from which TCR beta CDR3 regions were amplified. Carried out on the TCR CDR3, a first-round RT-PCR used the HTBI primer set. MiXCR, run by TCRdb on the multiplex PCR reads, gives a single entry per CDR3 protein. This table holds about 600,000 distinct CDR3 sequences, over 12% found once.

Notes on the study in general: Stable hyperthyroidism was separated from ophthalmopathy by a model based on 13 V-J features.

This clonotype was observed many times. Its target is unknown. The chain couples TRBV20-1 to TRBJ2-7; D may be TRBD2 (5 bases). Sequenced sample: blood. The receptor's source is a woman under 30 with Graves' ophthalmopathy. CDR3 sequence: CSASDFSYEQYF. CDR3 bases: TGCAGCGCCTCGGACTTCTCCTACGAGCAGTACTTC.